This T cell receptor beta chain was profiled in a study of blood T cell repertoires in COVID-19. V gave up 7 bases and J gave up 10 bases; unmatched junction bases: 12. Germline V CDR1 and CDR2: SGHTA, FQGNSA. The CDR3 is made up of 16 amino acids. Using immunoSEQ multiplex PCR, the repertoire was profiled, and TCRdb retains in-frame clones only, with some absent. The sample contains under 300,000 clones, roughly 88% of which appear only once. Each participant's cohort was designated according to participant-reported clinical history. The V gene is TRBV7-2, the J gene TRBJ2-1; 14 positions agree with TRBD2. Input material: PBMCs or T cells enriched from blood (not recorded which). The source is a woman between 40 and 50 years old with acute COVID-19. The CDR3 bases are TGTGCCAGCATCAAGACTAGCGGGAGGGGACAGGAAGAGCAGTTCTTC. This gives the protein CASIKTSGRGQEEQFF.